This TCR beta chain was retrieved from a study of shared T cell receptors in the human thymus. TCRdb's copy holds only in-frame clones and misses some; the assay was immunoSEQ multiplex PCR. Here the sample spans 600,000 or so clones, 80% to 90% being singletons. Trimming took off 0 bases at V and 8 bases at J, with 14 bases between the two ends. Germline V CDR1 and CDR2: SGHVS, FNYEAQ. There are 15 residues in the CDR3. The same data also went into a second study, on human thymus T cells.

J is TRBJ2-1 and V is TRBV7-6, with D uncertain. This TCR was sampled from a boy younger than two with a congenital heart defect. Source material: thymocytes. In nucleotides, the CDR3 is TGTGCCAGCAGCTTAGCGTATCGAGTGGTCCATGAGCAGTTCTTC. Its translation is CASSLAYRVVHEQFF.